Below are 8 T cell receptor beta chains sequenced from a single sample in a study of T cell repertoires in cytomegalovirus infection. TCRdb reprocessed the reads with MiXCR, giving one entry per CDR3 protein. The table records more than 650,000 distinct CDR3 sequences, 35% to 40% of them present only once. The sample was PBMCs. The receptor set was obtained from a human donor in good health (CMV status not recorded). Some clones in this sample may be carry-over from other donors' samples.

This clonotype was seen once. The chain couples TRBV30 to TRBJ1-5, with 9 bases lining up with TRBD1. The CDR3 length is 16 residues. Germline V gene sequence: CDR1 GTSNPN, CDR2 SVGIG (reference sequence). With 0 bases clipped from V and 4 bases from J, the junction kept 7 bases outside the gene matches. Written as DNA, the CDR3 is TGTGCCTGGAGTGTACGTTCCGACAGGGGGAATCAGCCCCAGCATTTT. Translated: CAWSVRSDRGNQPQHF.

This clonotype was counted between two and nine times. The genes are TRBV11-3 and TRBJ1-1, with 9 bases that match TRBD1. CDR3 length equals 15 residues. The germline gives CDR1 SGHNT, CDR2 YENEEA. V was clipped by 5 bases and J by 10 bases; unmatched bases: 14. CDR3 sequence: CASSPGQGKDEGAFF. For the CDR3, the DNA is TGTGCCAGCAGCCCAGGACAGGGGAAGGACGAGGGAGCTTTCTTT. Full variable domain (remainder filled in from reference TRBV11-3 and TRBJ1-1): EAGVVQSPRYKIIEKKQPVAFWCNPISGHNTLYWYLQNLGQGPELLIRYENEEAVDDSQLPKDRFSAERLKGVDSTLKIQPAELGDSAVYLCASSPGQGKDEGAFFGQGTRLTVV.

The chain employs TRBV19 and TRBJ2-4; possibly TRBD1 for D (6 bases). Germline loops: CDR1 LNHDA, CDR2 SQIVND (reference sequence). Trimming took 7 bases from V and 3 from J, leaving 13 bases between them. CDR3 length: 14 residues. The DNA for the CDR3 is TGTGCCAGTATCCCCCAAGGGGGCAAAAACATTCAGTACTTC. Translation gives CASIPQGGKNIQYF.

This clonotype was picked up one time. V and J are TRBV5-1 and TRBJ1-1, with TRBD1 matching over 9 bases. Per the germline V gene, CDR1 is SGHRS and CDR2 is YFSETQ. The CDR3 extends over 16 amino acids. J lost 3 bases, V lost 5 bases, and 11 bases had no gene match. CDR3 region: CASRRDRAISYTEAFF. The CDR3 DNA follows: TGCGCCAGCAGGCGGGACAGGGCTATCAGTTACACTGAAGCTTTCTTT. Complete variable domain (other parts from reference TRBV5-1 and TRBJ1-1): KAGVTQTPRYLIKTRGQQVTLSCSPISGHRSVSWYQQTPGQGLQFLFEYFSETQRNKGNFPGRFSGRQFSNSRSEMNVSTLELGDSALYLCASRRDRAISYTEAFFGQGTRLTVV.

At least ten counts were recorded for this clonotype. The CDR3, as DNA: TGTGCCAGCGGGGACAGGGGCTTGAACACTGAAGCTTTCTTT. As protein: CASGDRGLNTEAFF. The J gene is TRBJ1-1, the V gene TRBV7-6; 10 bases match TRBD1. Germline trimming cut 8 bases from V and 0 bases from J; bases unmatched to any gene: 3. The CDR3 is 14 amino acids. The V gene's germline CDR1 is SGHVS and CDR2 FNYEAQ.

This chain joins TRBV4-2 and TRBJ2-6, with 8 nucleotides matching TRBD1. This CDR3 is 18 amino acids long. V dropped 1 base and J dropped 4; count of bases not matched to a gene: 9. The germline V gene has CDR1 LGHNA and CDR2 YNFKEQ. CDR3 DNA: TGTGCCAGCAGCCAAGTGGACAGGGAACGAGTGGGGGCCAACGTCCTGACTTTC. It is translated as CASSQVDRERVGANVLTF.

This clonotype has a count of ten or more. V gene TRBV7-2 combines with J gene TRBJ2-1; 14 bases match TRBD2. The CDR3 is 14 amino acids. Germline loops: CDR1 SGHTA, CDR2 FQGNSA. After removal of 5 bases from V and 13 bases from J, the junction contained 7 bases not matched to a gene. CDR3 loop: CASSPGLAGDRQFF. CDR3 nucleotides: TGTGCCAGCAGCCCGGGACTAGCGGGAGACCGTCAGTTCTTC.

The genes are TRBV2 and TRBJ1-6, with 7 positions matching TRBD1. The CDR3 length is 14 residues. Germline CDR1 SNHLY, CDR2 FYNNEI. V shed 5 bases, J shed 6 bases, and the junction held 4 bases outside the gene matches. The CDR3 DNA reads TGTGCCAGCAGTAACACAGGGGTTAATTCACCCCTCCACTTT. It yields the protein CASSNTGVNSPLHF.